This TCR beta chain was profiled in a study of cytomegalovirus exposure and HLA in healthy donors. Germline CDR1 is MNHEY and CDR2 is SMNVEV (reference sequence). The CDR3 has 15 amino acids. Germline trimming cut 4 bases from V and 1 base from J; bases unmatched to any gene: 4. The repertoire was sequenced with immunoSEQ multiplex PCR; TCRdb's copy has only in-frame clones and lacks some. This sample yields around 150,000 clones, of which approximately 86% are seen a single time; about 2% belongs to the top ten. The V gene is TRBV27, the J gene TRBJ2-7; 10 bases are shared with TRBD1. The sample taken for sequencing was PBMCs. This clonotype was obtained from a man aged 25-45 years in good health and CMV-seropositive. This CDR3 is CASSYRQGASYEQYF. CDR3 DNA: TGTGCCAGCAGTTACCGACAGGGGGCTTCCTACGAGCAGTACTTC.